Below are 11 T cell receptor beta chains sequenced from a single sample in a study of patients and donors after allogeneic stem cell transplantation. Each CDR3 protein is one row after TCRdb ran MiXCR on the RT-PCR reads. The data show tens of thousands of distinct CDR3 sequences, about two fifths seen once. Source material: blood, either unsorted or a sorted T cell fraction (not recorded which). These receptors originate from a human donor who was either an allogeneic HSCT recipient or a stem cell or donor lymphocyte infusion donor (not recorded which). It is not recorded whose cells these are; they may come from a transplant donor.

The chain carries TRBV6-1 and TRBJ1-5; D ambiguous. The length of the CDR3 is 15 residues. Germline CDR1 and CDR2: MNHNS and SASEGT. Trimming cost V 0 bases and J 6 bases, with 12 bases left between them. The CDR3 loop reads CASSEAVWLSQPQHF. The CDR3, as DNA: TGTGCCAGCAGTGAAGCGGTCTGGCTTAGTCAGCCCCAGCATTTT.

This clonotype was detected a few times. The chain links TRBV5-8 to TRBJ2-1; TRBD2 agrees at 14 bases. CDR3 length: 17 amino acids. After removal of 0 bases from V and 6 bases from J, the junction contained 5 bases not matched to a gene. Per the germline V gene, CDR1 is SGHTS and CDR2 is YDEGEE. The CDR3 region is CASSLVTSGREFNEQFF. In DNA, the CDR3 is TGTGCCAGCAGCTTGGTGACTAGCGGGAGGGAATTCAATGAGCAGTTCTTC.

The V and J genes are TRBV29-1 and TRBJ1-1, with D tentatively TRBD1 (5 bases). V was clipped by 8 bases and J by 3 bases, with 16 bases between them. This CDR3 contains 13 residues. In germline, CDR1 is SQVTM, CDR2 ANQGSEA. CDR3 bases: TGCAGCTCTGAGCGGGGGTATGACACTGAAGCTTTCTTT. Translation: CSSERGYDTEAFF.

This clonotype was picked up many times. The J gene is TRBJ2-1, the V gene TRBV4-1; 7 bases are a match to TRBD2. The CDR3 length is 15 residues. The J segment lost 5 bases and the V segment lost 0 bases, leaving 4 bases of the junction unmatched. The V gene's germline CDR1 is MGHRA and CDR2 YSYEKL. The CDR3 sequence: CASSQDRGTNNEQFF. CDR3 coding DNA: TGCGCCAGCAGCCAAGATCGAGGGACTAACAATGAGCAGTTCTTC.

The chain couples TRBV7-9 to TRBJ2-3; D might be TRBD2 (5 bases). Per germline, CDR1 SEHNR and CDR2 FQNEAQ (reference sequence). Trimming cost V 6 bases and J 0 bases, with 13 bases left between them. The CDR3 contains 15 residues. The CDR3 DNA sequence: TGTGCCAGCAGTTCCGAGGGAGCAAGCACAGATACGCAGTATTTT. It codes for CASSSEGASTDTQYF.

This clonotype was seen a few times. The chain joins TRBV7-2 to TRBJ2-1, with D maybe TRBD2 (5 bases). The CDR3 has 15 amino acids. Germline CDR1 SGHTA, CDR2 FQGNSA. The ends were cut back, 5 bases at V and 0 bases at J, with 11 bases in the middle. The CDR3 here is CASSEDLSSYNEQFF. The CDR3 DNA is TGTGCCAGCAGCGAGGACTTAAGCTCCTACAATGAGCAGTTCTTC.

This clonotype was found once. The chain recombines TRBV12-3 or TRBV12-4 with TRBJ2-7; D is unresolved. The CDR3 runs to 16 residues. Trimming removed 2 bases from V and 2 bases from J, with 16 bases in between. The CDR3 region has the DNA TGTGCCAGCAGTTTACTTTTCCCTAAGAGACCCTACGAGCAGTACTTC. Protein: CASSLLFPKRPYEQYF.

The V and J genes are TRBV5-1 and TRBJ2-1, with 7 bases matching TRBD2. CDR1 and CDR2 from the germline V gene are SGHRS and YFSETQ. The CDR3 is 14 residues long. The junction had 7 bases not matched to a gene; V was cut back by 5 bases and J by 5 bases. CDR3 bases: TGCGCCAGCAGTTTTACTAGCGAGAACAATGAGCAGTTCTTC. Amino acid sequence: CASSFTSENNEQFF.

CDR3 amino acids: CASSLKPGGPDTQYF. CDR3 nucleotides: TGTGCCAGCAGCCTGAAACCAGGAGGCCCAGATACGCAGTATTTT. This chain connects TRBV2 to TRBJ2-3; D perhaps matches TRBD2 (5 bases). Germline CDR1 is SNHLY and CDR2 is FYNNEI. The V end lost 6 bases, the J end lost 4 bases, and 17 bases lay between the germline ends. This CDR3 contains 15 residues.

There are a few counts of this clonotype. The chain joins TRBV7-8 to TRBJ1-3; weak D call: TRBD1 (5 bases). The CDR3 extends over 18 amino acids. Trimming cost V 5 bases and J 0 bases, with 20 bases left between them. From germline, CDR1 is SGHVS and CDR2 FQNEAQ. The CDR3 nucleotides are TGTGCCAGCAGCAAACGACCGAGGGACCTAATCTCTGGAAACACCATATATTTT. Amino acid sequence: CASSKRPRDLISGNTIYF. The whole variable domain, filled in from reference TRBV7-8 and TRBJ1-3, reads GAGVSQSPRYKVAKRGQDVALRCDPISGHVSLFWYQQALGQGPEFLTYFQNEAQLDKSGLPSDRFFAERPEGSVSTLKIQRTQQEDSAVYLCASSKRPRDLISGNTIYFGEGSWLTVV.

The rearrangement uses TRBV7-2 and TRBJ2-5; 8 bases align to TRBD2. Germline values: CDR1 SGHTA, CDR2 FQGNSA. V gave up 2 bases and J gave up 5 bases; unmatched junction bases: 7. The CDR3 length is 15 residues. This chain's CDR3 is CASSLYGGAEETQYF. CDR3 bases: TGTGCCAGCAGCTTATACGGGGGGGCCGAGGAGACCCAGTACTTC.